These 23 T cell receptor beta chains came from one sample sequenced in a study of CD8 T cells in ankylosing spondylitis. Broader study findings: Within ankylosing spondylitis blood, a TCR beta motif made up of eight highly homologous variants appeared to be characteristic.

Their antigens remain unidentified. TCRdb re-analysed the 5' RACE reads in MiXCR, keeping a single row per CDR3 protein. Counted here are 130,000 or so distinct CDR3 sequences, roughly 18% occurring once; the ten biggest clones make up 33%. The sequencing input was blood, either unsorted or a sorted T cell fraction (not recorded which). Receptor source: a male donor with ankylosing spondylitis.

This clonotype was picked up a small number of times. This chain joins TRBV4-1 and TRBJ2-7; D uncertain. Germline lookup yields CDR1 MGHRA and CDR2 YSYEKL. The V gene lost 0 bases and the J gene lost 1 base, with 10 bases spanning the gap. The CDR3 length is 15 residues. The CDR3 nucleotides are TGCGCCAGCAGCCAAGATTCGGGCGGATCCTACGAGCAGTACTTC. It codes for CASSQDSGGSYEQYF.

This clonotype has just one count. The chain uses TRBV2 and TRBJ2-1; 7 positions agree with TRBD2. This CDR3 has 18 residues. The germline gives CDR1 SNHLY, CDR2 FYNNEI. Unmatched junction bases numbered 13, after V lost 3 bases and J lost 2 bases. CDR3 nucleotide sequence: TGTGCCAGCAGTGATGGATTTGCAAGCGGGACGCCCTACAATGAGCAGTTCTTC. Amino acid sequence: CASSDGFASGTPYNEQFF.

This clonotype was found a few times. The chain couples TRBV5-1 to TRBJ2-1; 7 bases align to TRBD2. The CDR3 has 14 amino acids. V dropped 5 bases and J dropped 6; count of bases not matched to a gene: 8. The germline V gene has CDR1 SGHRS and CDR2 YFSETQ. CDR3: CASSPAGLGNEQFF. CDR3 bases: TGCGCCAGCAGTCCAGCGGGATTAGGCAATGAGCAGTTCTTC.

This clonotype was seen more than once but under ten times. This chain uses TRBV24-1 with TRBJ2-1, with a weak D call TRBD2 (6 bases). This CDR3 contains 15 residues. V lost 0 bases and J 5 bases, leaving 10 bases between the germline ends. From germline, CDR1 is KGHDR and CDR2 SFDVKD. In nucleotides, the CDR3 is TGTGCCACCAGTGATTTGCGGGGGTCCCACAATGAGCAGTTCTTC. Encoded protein: CATSDLRGSHNEQFF.

This clonotype was counted ten times or more. The gene calls are TRBV12-3 or TRBV12-4 and TRBJ2-3, with no clear D. The CDR3 has 13 amino acids. With 5 bases removed from V and 4 bases from J, the gap between germline ends came to 10 bases. The CDR3 sequence is CASSPEPSDTQYF. The CDR3 nucleotides are TGTGCCAGCAGTCCCGAGCCTTCAGATACGCAGTATTTT.

The chain is built from TRBV9 and TRBJ2-2, with TRBD2 identical over 8 bases. This CDR3 contains 14 residues. J was trimmed by 4 bases and V by 7 bases; bases with no gene match: 6. The germline V gene encodes CDR1 SGDLS and CDR2 YYNGEE. Here the CDR3 reads CASAGGRSTGELFF. The CDR3 DNA is TGTGCCAGCGCGGGAGGTCGGTCCACCGGGGAGCTGTTTTTT.

In its sample, this clonotype was seen a few times. The rearrangement joins TRBV27 to TRBJ2-1; 8 bases fit TRBD1. V lost 8 bases and J lost 6; bases outside the gene matches: 15. The CDR3 loop spans 16 amino acids. CDR1 and CDR2 from the germline V gene are MNHEY and SMNVEV (reference sequence). The CDR3: CASSPPSTGVGNEQFF. The DNA of the CDR3 is TGTGCCAGCTCCCCCCCCTCGACAGGGGTCGGCAATGAGCAGTTCTTC.

The chain joins TRBV24-1 to TRBJ2-7; 7 bases agree with TRBD1. CDR1 is KGHDR, CDR2 SFDVKD, per germline. Trimming took 4 bases from V and 4 from J; bases not matched to a gene: 3. The CDR3 sequence is 13 residues long. The chain's CDR3 is CATSDLTGYEQYF. For the CDR3, the DNA is TGTGCCACCAGTGACTTGACAGGGTACGAGCAGTACTTC.

In this sample, this clonotype turned up many times. The chain carries TRBV12-3 or TRBV12-4 and TRBJ2-4; D is unresolved. This CDR3 is built from 15 residues. Trimming left V 3 bases short and J 5 bases short, with 14 bases between. CDR3: CASSFGWARENIQYF. CDR3 bases: TGTGCCAGCAGTTTCGGTTGGGCACGGGAAAACATTCAGTACTTC.

V is TRBV24-1 and J is TRBJ2-2, with TRBD1 matching 11 bases. CDR1 KGHDR and CDR2 SFDVKD come from the germline V gene. This CDR3 is 15 amino acids long. The V gene end was trimmed by 9 bases and the J gene end by 6 bases; junction bases not matched to a gene: 8. The CDR3 loop reads CATEDRGQEAGELFF. In nucleotides, the CDR3 is TGTGCCACCGAGGACAGGGGGCAAGAAGCCGGGGAGCTGTTTTTT.

This clonotype was seen ten or more times. The DNA for the CDR3 is TGCAGCGTTTCTGGATTCCAAAACATTCAGTACTTC. This gives the protein CSVSGFQNIQYF. The chain has TRBV29-1 and TRBJ2-4; D gene uncertain. This CDR3 region has 12 residues. The V gene's germline CDR1 is SQVTM and CDR2 ANQGSEA. V lost 5 bases and J 5 bases, leaving 10 bases between the germline ends.

This clonotype was recorded at least ten times. The chain carries TRBV5-1 and TRBJ2-1; 10 positions agree with TRBD2. The CDR3 covers 15 residues. The V gene's germline CDR1 is SGHRS and CDR2 YFSETQ. V shed 4 bases, J shed 4 bases, and the junction held 5 bases outside the gene matches. In DNA, the CDR3 is TGCGCCAGCAGCGCTCCGGGACTAGCGTACAATGAGCAGTTCTTC. Protein sequence: CASSAPGLAYNEQFF.

This clonotype has just a few counts. This chain joins TRBV6-5 and TRBJ1-1; D is possibly TRBD1 (5 bases). V was shortened by 2 bases and J by 4 bases, with 11 bases between the two germline ends. Germline CDR1 and CDR2: MNHEY and SVGAGI. The CDR3 is 14 amino acids. CDR3 sequence: CASSYGGRVTEAFF. The CDR3 DNA reads as TGTGCCAGCAGTTACGGGGGGAGGGTCACTGAAGCTTTCTTT.

This clonotype was counted between two and nine times. This chain connects TRBV28 to TRBJ2-6; D remains ambiguous. Germline V gene lookup returns CDR1 MDHEN and CDR2 SYDVKM. CDR3 length: 15 residues. V was clipped by 3 bases and J by 0 bases, with 6 bases between them. Here the CDR3 reads CASSLLDSGANVLTF. In DNA, the CDR3 is TGTGCCAGCAGTTTGTTGGACTCTGGGGCCAACGTCCTGACTTTC.

Ten or more counts support this clonotype. This sequence joins TRBV7-9 and TRBJ1-1; D not resolved. Germline V gives CDR1 SEHNR, CDR2 FQNEAQ (reference sequence). V was clipped by 8 bases and J by 5 bases, with 12 bases between them. The CDR3 is made up of 12 amino acids. The CDR3 protein is CASALGRTEAFF. In nucleotides, the CDR3 is TGTGCCAGCGCGCTCGGGAGGACTGAAGCTTTCTTT.

The chain is built from TRBV7-2 and TRBJ2-7; 7 nucleotides agree with TRBD1. CDR3 length: 14 amino acids. The V segment lost 4 bases and the J segment 2 bases; nucleotides outside the gene matches: 5. Germline CDR1 is SGHTA and CDR2 is FQGNSA. The DNA of the CDR3 is TGTGCCAGCAGCTGGGACAGAAGAACCTACGAGCAGTACTTC. It yields the protein CASSWDRRTYEQYF.

This clonotype appeared a few times. J is TRBJ1-4 and V is TRBV4-2; D not resolved. Trimming took 4 bases from V and 8 from J, leaving 11 bases between them. Germline lookup yields CDR1 LGHNA and CDR2 YNFKEQ. The CDR3 spans 13 residues. DNA of the CDR3: TGTGCCAGCAGCCCCTTTTTGGGGGAAAAACTGTTTTTT. This codes for CASSPFLGEKLFF.

This clonotype was picked up a small number of times. The V and J genes are TRBV10-3 and TRBJ2-7, with unresolved D. This CDR3 is 12 amino acids long. Per the germline V gene, CDR1 is ENHRY and CDR2 is SYGVKD. Trimming removed 3 bases from V and 3 bases from J, with 6 bases in between. In DNA, the CDR3 is TGTGCCATCAGTGACTTGAACTACGAGCAGTACTTC. Protein product: CAISDLNYEQYF.

This clonotype was seen only a few times. The chain has TRBV28 and TRBJ1-5; 9 nucleotides match TRBD1. The V gene end was trimmed by 7 bases and the J gene end by 4 bases; junction bases not matched to a gene: 8. Germline V CDR1 and CDR2: MDHEN, SYDVKM. This CDR3 is built from 15 residues. The CDR3 here is CASIPGTGRNQPQHF. CDR3 coding DNA: TGTGCCAGCATCCCCGGGACAGGGCGGAATCAGCCCCAGCATTTT. Full variable domain (missing parts from reference TRBV28 and TRBJ1-5): DVKVTQSSRYLVKRTGEKVFLECVQDMDHENMFWYRQDPGLGLRLIYFSYDVKMKEKGDIPEGYSVSREKKERFSLILESASTNQTSMYLCASIPGTGRNQPQHFGDGTRLSIL.

This clonotype has just a few counts. The chain links TRBV9 to TRBJ1-5; a possible D gene is TRBD1 (5 bases). CDR3 length: 12 amino acids. The germline V and J ends were trimmed by 3 bases and 7 bases, with 8 bases remaining between them. Germline CDR1 reads SGDLS; CDR2 reads YYNGEE. The CDR3, as DNA: TGTGCCAGCAGCGGGGGGGAACAGCCCCAGCATTTT. This gives the protein CASSGGEQPQHF. The whole variable domain, remainder taken from reference TRBV9 and TRBJ1-5, is DSGVTQTPKHLITATGQRVTLRCSPRSGDLSVYWYQQSLDQGLQFLIQYYNGEERAKGNILERFSAQQFPDLHSELNLSSLELGDSALYFCASSGGEQPQHFGDGTRLSIL.

This clonotype was seen once. V usage is TRBV20-1 and J usage is TRBJ2-7; 7 bases match TRBD1. The germline CDR1 and CDR2 sequences are DFQATT and SNEGSKA (reference sequence). The CDR3 length is 18 residues. After removal of 3 bases from V and 2 bases from J, the junction contained 19 bases not matched to a gene. The CDR3 protein is CSARVRDPKSGQAYEQYF. For the CDR3, the DNA is TGCAGTGCTAGGGTTCGAGATCCAAAGTCAGGACAGGCCTACGAGCAGTACTTC.

The table lists this clonotype with a few counts. The genes are TRBV4-1 and TRBJ2-3, with D perhaps matching TRBD2 (5 bases). The CDR3 has 15 amino acids. V lost 0 bases and J lost 4, with 11 bases in between. Germline V gives CDR1 MGHRA, CDR2 YSYEKL. The CDR3 reads CASSQESASPDTQYF. CDR3 nucleotide sequence: TGCGCCAGCAGCCAAGAATCGGCTAGCCCAGATACGCAGTATTTT.

This clonotype occurred a few times. This sequence joins TRBV20-1 and TRBJ2-1; no definite D call. The V end was cut by 0 bases, the J end by 4 bases, with 19 bases between. The CDR3 spans 17 residues. Germline V gives CDR1 DFQATT, CDR2 SNEGSKA (reference sequence). For the CDR3, the DNA is TGCAGTGCTAGAGATTCCTCCGAGGACCCCCTATACAATGAGCAGTTCTTC. Its translation is CSARDSSEDPLYNEQFF.